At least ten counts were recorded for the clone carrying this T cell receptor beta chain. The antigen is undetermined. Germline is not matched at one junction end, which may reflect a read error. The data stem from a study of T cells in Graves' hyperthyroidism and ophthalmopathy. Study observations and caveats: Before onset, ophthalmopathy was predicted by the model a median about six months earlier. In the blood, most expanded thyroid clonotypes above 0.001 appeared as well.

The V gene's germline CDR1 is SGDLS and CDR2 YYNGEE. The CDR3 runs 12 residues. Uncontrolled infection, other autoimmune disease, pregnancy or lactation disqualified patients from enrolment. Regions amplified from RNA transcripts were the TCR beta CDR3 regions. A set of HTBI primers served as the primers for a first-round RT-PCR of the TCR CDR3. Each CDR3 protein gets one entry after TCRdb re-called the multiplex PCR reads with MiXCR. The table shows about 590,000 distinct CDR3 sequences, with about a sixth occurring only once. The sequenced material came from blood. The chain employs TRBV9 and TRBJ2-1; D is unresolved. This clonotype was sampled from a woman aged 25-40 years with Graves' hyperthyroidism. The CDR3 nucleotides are TGTGCCAGCAGTGTAGGGTACAATGAGCAGTTCTTC. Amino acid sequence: CASSVGYNEQFF.